The rows below give T cell receptor beta chains drawn from one sample of a study of shared clonotypes between healthy human individuals. This table comes from immunoSEQ multiplex PCR, and its TCRdb copy is limited to in-frame clones, with some not included. Here the sample spans millions of clones, 95% being singletons. The sequencing input was naive CD4+ T cells sorted from blood. These TCRs come from a man aged 18-30 years in good health. Each CDR3 is given with its conserved first and last residue. Fields, in order: CDR3 DNA, CDR3 protein, J gene, D gene, V gene. The D gene is left open where the match is weak.

CDR3nt: TGTGCCAGCAGTCAACAGGGGGCATTTGGAGAGACCCAGTACTTC
CDR3aa: CASSQQGAFGETQYF
j_gene: TRBJ2-5
d_gene: TRBD1
v_gene: TRBV28

CDR3nt: TGTGCCAGCAGCCAGAACGGACAGGGGAATTCACCCCTCCACTTT
CDR3aa: CASSQNGQGNSPLHF
j_gene: TRBJ1-6
d_gene: TRBD1
v_gene: TRBV7-2

CDR3nt: TGTGCCAGCAGCTTCCCCGATATGGAGAGGGCAGATACGCAGTATTTT
CDR3aa: CASSFPDMERADTQYF
j_gene: TRBJ2-3
d_gene: NA
v_gene: TRBV5-6

CDR3nt: TGCGCCAGCAGCCTATTGGGTGCCTGGGAAGGGGGTGAAAAACTGTTTTTT
CDR3aa: CASSLLGAWEGGEKLFF
j_gene: TRBJ1-4
d_gene: NA
v_gene: TRBV4-3

CDR3nt: TGTGCCAGCGGGAGGGAGTGGGCAGGGGGCACTGAAGCTTTCTTT
CDR3aa: CASGREWAGGTEAFF
j_gene: TRBJ1-1
d_gene: TRBD1
v_gene: TRBV6-6

CDR3nt: TGTGCCTGGAGTGGAGGATTCGACTATGGCTACACCTTC
CDR3aa: CAWSGGFDYGYTF
j_gene: TRBJ1-2
d_gene: NA
v_gene: TRBV30

CDR3nt: TGCGCCAGCAGTGAAGGCGGGTACTGGGACAGGGGAAAGCGGACCGGGGAGCTGTTTTTT
CDR3aa: CASSEGGYWDRGKRTGELFF
j_gene: TRBJ2-2
d_gene: TRBD1
v_gene: TRBV10-2

CDR3nt: TGTGCCAGCAGTCCGCGGACAGGGCACACCGGGGAGCTGTTTTTT
CDR3aa: CASSPRTGHTGELFF
j_gene: TRBJ2-2
d_gene: TRBD1
v_gene: TRBV6-6

CDR3nt: TGTGCCAGCAGGGTAGCGGGGAGGACTAGCACAGATACGCAGTATTTT
CDR3aa: CASRVAGRTSTDTQYF
j_gene: TRBJ2-3
d_gene: TRBD2
v_gene: TRBV27

CDR3nt: TGCGCCAGCAGCGCCGATCCGGGACAGGGGGCCTACGAGCAGTACTTC
CDR3aa: CASSADPGQGAYEQYF
j_gene: TRBJ2-7
d_gene: TRBD1
v_gene: TRBV5-1

CDR3nt: TGTGCCTGGGTTCTCAACCGGGCGGGCTACACCTTC
CDR3aa: CAWVLNRAGYTF
j_gene: TRBJ1-2
d_gene: NA
v_gene: TRBV30